These 24 T cell receptor beta chains were all obtained from the same sample, sequenced in a study of T cells in Graves' hyperthyroidism and ophthalmopathy. Amplification targeted TCR beta CDR3 regions from RNA transcripts. First-round RT-PCR targeting the TCR CDR3 was performed with the HTBI primer set. In TCRdb, the multiplex PCR reads were re-called with MiXCR into one record per CDR3 protein. The sample lists under 550,000 distinct CDR3 sequences; around 20% were seen once. The sequencing input was blood. All receptors come from a man in his forties or fifties with Graves' ophthalmopathy.

This clonotype was counted at least ten times. This chain joins TRBV7-8 and TRBJ2-1; TRBD2 matches 8 bases. The V segment lost 0 bases and the J segment 2 bases; nucleotides outside the gene matches: 6. Germline assignment: CDR1 SGHVS and CDR2 FQNEAQ. This CDR3 contains 17 residues. In nucleotides, the CDR3 is TGTGCCAGCAGCTTAGCCCAACTAGCGGCCACCTACAATGAGCAGTTCTTC. Residues: CASSLAQLAATYNEQFF.

The chain links TRBV12-3 or TRBV12-4 to TRBJ1-4; 7 positions match TRBD1. This CDR3 has 15 residues. V was pared by 6 bases and J by 1 base, with 5 bases of the junction left unmatched. The CDR3 nucleotides are TGTGCCAGCAGACTTACAGGGGTAACTAATGAAAAACTGTTTTTT. Encoded protein: CASRLTGVTNEKLFF.

This clonotype appeared many times. The genes are TRBV20-1 and TRBJ2-5; D is unresolved. The CDR3 runs 12 residues. Trimming left V 2 bases short and J 6 bases short, with 10 bases between. Germline V lookup: CDR1 DFQATT, CDR2 SNEGSKA (reference sequence). CDR3 nucleotide sequence: TGCAGTGCTAGACTAGGTGGTCAGACCCAGTACTTC. Translation: CSARLGGQTQYF.

This clonotype was recorded at least ten times. The chain is built from TRBV18 and TRBJ2-5; possibly TRBD1 or TRBD2 for D (6 bases each). Per the germline V gene, CDR1 is KGHSH and CDR2 is LQKENI. The V and J ends lost 0 bases and 7 bases respectively, with 15 bases between them. This CDR3 is built from 15 residues. The DNA for the CDR3 is TGTGCCAGCTCACCACCTTCCGGGGGCGAAGGGACCCAGTACTTC. Residues: CASSPPSGGEGTQYF.

This clonotype has at least ten counts. V is TRBV6-1 and J is TRBJ1-1; perhaps TRBD1 as D (6 bases). Germline V CDR1 and CDR2: MNHNS, SASEGT. Trimming removed 1 base at V and 7 bases at J, with 13 bases between. This CDR3 has 14 amino acids. CDR3 bases: TGTGCCAGCAGTGAAGTAACAGGGAGGGGTGAAGCTTTCTTT. Protein product: CASSEVTGRGEAFF.

Turning to this clonotype: Since a much larger clone is just one base distant, this may be a read error. Written as DNA, the CDR3 is TGTGCCAGCGGGGAGGGGACCTATGGCTACACCTTC. Encoded protein: CASGEGTYGYTF. The chain joins TRBV3-1 to TRBJ1-2, with D perhaps matching TRBD1 (5 bases). Germline CDR1 is LGHDT and CDR2 is YNNKEL (reference sequence). This CDR3 is built from 12 residues. Trimming left V 8 bases short and J 4 bases short, with 11 bases between.

In regard to this clonotype: One base away lies a much larger clone, so this may be a sequencing read error. This chain connects TRBV18 to TRBJ2-5; no clear D gene. V gave up 3 bases and J gave up 5 bases, with 10 bases separating them. CDR1 KGHSH and CDR2 LQKENI come from the germline V gene. The CDR3 loop spans 13 amino acids. Here the CDR3 DNA reads TGTGCCAGCTCACCCGAGTCCCATGAGACCCAGTACTTC. The encoded protein is CASSPESHETQYF.

The chain joins TRBV18 to TRBJ1-2; D ambiguous. The CDR3 consists of 14 residues. V was pared by 0 bases and J by 6 bases, with 11 bases between. Germline CDR1 is KGHSH and CDR2 is LQKENI. The CDR3 region is CASSPPVGRDGYTF. DNA of the CDR3: TGTGCCAGCTCACCACCGGTGGGGAGGGATGGCTACACCTTC.

The chain couples TRBV4-1 to TRBJ1-3, with D hard to call. CDR1 and CDR2 (germline): MGHRA, YSYEKL. CDR3 length: 16 amino acids. V shed 4 bases and J shed 0 bases, with 13 bases lying between them. The DNA of the CDR3 is TGCGCCAGCAGCCTTCAACAGTTCCACTCTGGAAACACCATATATTTT. It is translated as CASSLQQFHSGNTIYF.

The V call is TRBV19, the J call TRBJ1-1; D remains ambiguous. Germline V gene sequence: CDR1 LNHDA, CDR2 SQIVND (reference sequence). CDR3 size: 13 residues. With 4 bases removed from V and 6 bases from J, the gap between germline ends came to 12 bases. The CDR3 nucleotides read TGTGCCAGTAGTACCAGTCCTTATGCTGAAGCTTTCTTT. The encoded protein is CASSTSPYAEAFF.

This clonotype was picked up a small number of times. The rearrangement links TRBV10-2 to TRBJ2-2; tentative D call: TRBD1 (6 bases). Germline CDR1 WSHSY, CDR2 SAAADI. This CDR3 contains 15 residues. Trimming took off 6 bases at V and 9 bases at J, with 20 bases between the two ends. CDR3 region: CASRGPQTGVRELFF. DNA of the CDR3: TGCGCCAGCAGGGGGCCCCAGACAGGCGTGAGGGAGCTGTTTTTT.

This clonotype came up many times. V gene TRBV20-1 combines with J gene TRBJ1-2, with D tentatively TRBD1 (5 bases). The V gene lost 6 bases and the J gene lost 8 bases, with 16 bases spanning the gap. Looked up from germline, CDR1 is DFQATT and CDR2 is SNEGSKA (reference sequence). This CDR3 is built from 12 residues. CDR3 coding DNA: TGCAGTGCCCTCCCGGGACCTGGGGGCTACACCTTC. Its protein is CSALPGPGGYTF.

The V gene is TRBV3-1, the J gene TRBJ2-6; 8 bases match TRBD1. This CDR3 contains 16 residues. CDR1 is LGHDT and CDR2 is YNNKEL in the germline V gene (reference sequence). The J segment lost 0 bases and the V segment lost 3 bases, leaving 1 base of the junction unmatched. Written as DNA, the CDR3 is TGTGCCAGCAGCCAGGGACAGGACTCTGGGGCCAACGTCCTGACTTTC. Translation: CASSQGQDSGANVLTF.

This clonotype appeared a few times. This chain joins TRBV5-6 and TRBJ2-5; D is perhaps TRBD1 (6 bases). This CDR3 region has 13 residues. Germline V lookup: CDR1 SGHDT, CDR2 YYEEEE. V gave up 4 bases and J gave up 5 bases, with 12 bases separating them. The CDR3 DNA reads TGTGCCAGCAGCAAAACAGGGCCCGAGACCCAGTACTTC. It encodes CASSKTGPETQYF.

This chain joins TRBV5-6 and TRBJ2-3; D is possibly TRBD1 or TRBD2 (5 bases each). This CDR3 has 12 amino acids. V lost 3 bases and J 10 bases, leaving 12 bases between the germline ends. The germline V gene encodes CDR1 SGHDT and CDR2 YYEEEE. CDR3: CASSWDPQAQYF. The CDR3 DNA is TGTGCCAGCAGCTGGGACCCCCAGGCGCAGTATTTT.

This clonotype was picked up a small number of times. This chain joins TRBV4-1 and TRBJ2-7, with TRBD1 matching over 11 bases. Trimming at V came to 1 base and at J to 4 bases, leaving 3 bases not matched to a gene. There are 15 residues in the CDR3. CDR1 is MGHRA, CDR2 YSYEKL, per germline. The CDR3 protein is CASSQAGTGGYEQYF. The CDR3, as DNA: TGCGCCAGCAGCCAAGCCGGGACAGGGGGGTACGAGCAGTACTTC.

The J gene is TRBJ2-2, the V gene TRBV5-1; maybe TRBD2 (5 bases). Germline values: CDR1 SGHRS, CDR2 YFSETQ. Trimming removed 0 bases at V and 4 bases at J, with 10 bases between. This CDR3 is 15 amino acids long. The CDR3 reads CASSLVTGSTGELFF. The CDR3 coding sequence is TGCGCCAGCAGCTTGGTGACGGGGAGCACCGGGGAGCTGTTTTTT.

The chain recombines TRBV6-2 or TRBV6-3 with TRBJ2-5; 8 bases line up with TRBD2. Germline V CDR1 and CDR2: MNHEY, SVGEGT. The CDR3 is 16 residues long. Trimming cost V 7 bases and J 4 bases; bases outside gene matches: 14. The CDR3 nucleotides read TGTGCCAGCACCACAATCGGCGGGACTAGTGGAGAGACCCAGTACTTC. This translates into CASTTIGGTSGETQYF.

The V and J genes are TRBV29-1 and TRBJ1-1; 7 nucleotides agree with TRBD1. V lost 4 bases to trimming and J lost 4 bases; unmatched junction nucleotides: 3. The CDR3 sequence is 12 residues long. Germline assignment: CDR1 SQVTM and CDR2 ANQGSEA. This chain's CDR3 is CSVGQGGTEAFF. For the CDR3, the DNA is TGCAGCGTTGGACAGGGAGGCACTGAAGCTTTCTTT.

The J gene is TRBJ2-1, the V gene TRBV28, with D unclear. Looked up from germline, CDR1 is MDHEN and CDR2 is SYDVKM. V was trimmed by 6 bases and J by 5 bases, leaving 5 bases between them. This CDR3 is built from 11 residues. CDR3 amino acids: CASRLDNEQFF. In DNA form, the CDR3 reads TGTGCCAGCAGGTTGGACAATGAGCAGTTCTTC.

This clonotype occurred a few times. V and J are TRBV2 and TRBJ2-6, with 7 bases identical to TRBD2. V was pared by 7 bases and J by 4 bases, with 10 bases of the junction left unmatched. CDR3 length equals 16 residues. Germline CDR1 reads SNHLY; CDR2 reads FYNNEI. The CDR3 protein is CASTPGGLGGANVLTF. The CDR3 region has the DNA TGTGCCAGCACCCCGGGGGGTTTGGGAGGGGCCAACGTCCTGACTTTC.

This clonotype was counted at least ten times. The chain joins TRBV11-2 to TRBJ1-2; 9 positions agree with TRBD1. The CDR3 is 14 amino acids. V lost 2 bases and J lost 2; bases outside the gene matches: 0. CDR1 and CDR2 (germline): SGHAT, FQNNGV. For the CDR3, the DNA is TGTGCCAGCAGCTTAACAGGGGGCAACTATGGCTACACCTTC. This codes for CASSLTGGNYGYTF.

This sequence joins TRBV12-3 or TRBV12-4 and TRBJ1-6; unclear D gene. This CDR3 has 17 amino acids. The V end was cut by 1 base, the J end by 7 bases, with 17 bases between. The CDR3 DNA is TGTGCCAGCAGTTTAGGTCTTGGGGTAGGAGGAAATTCACCCCTCCACTTT. It translates to CASSLGLGVGGNSPLHF.

Regarding this clonotype: This clone may be a read error of a much larger clone one base away. V gene TRBV27 combines with J gene TRBJ2-1, with D perhaps given as TRBD1 or TRBD2 (5 bases each). Trimming stripped 6 bases from V and 9 bases from J, with 15 bases between. CDR3 length: 13 amino acids. CDR1 is MNHEY, CDR2 SMNVEV, per germline (reference sequence). CDR3 bases: TGTGCCAGCAGACGGGGCGCCAACAGTGAGCAGTTCTTC. Translated, it gives CASRRGANSEQFF.